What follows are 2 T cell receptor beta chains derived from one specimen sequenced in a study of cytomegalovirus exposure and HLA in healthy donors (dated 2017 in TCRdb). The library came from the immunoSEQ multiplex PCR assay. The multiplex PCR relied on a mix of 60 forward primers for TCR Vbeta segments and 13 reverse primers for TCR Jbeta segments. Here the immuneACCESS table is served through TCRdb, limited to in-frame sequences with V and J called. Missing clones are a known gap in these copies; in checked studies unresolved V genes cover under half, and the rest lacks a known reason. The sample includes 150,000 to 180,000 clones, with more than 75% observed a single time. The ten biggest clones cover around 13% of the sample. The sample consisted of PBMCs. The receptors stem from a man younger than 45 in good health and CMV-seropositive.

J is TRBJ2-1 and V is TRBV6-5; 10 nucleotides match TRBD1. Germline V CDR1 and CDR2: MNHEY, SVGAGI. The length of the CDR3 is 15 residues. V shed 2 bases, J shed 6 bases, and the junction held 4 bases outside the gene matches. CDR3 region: CASSYGTGAANEQFF. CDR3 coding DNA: TGTGCCAGCAGTTACGGGACAGGGGCCGCCAATGAGCAGTTCTTC.

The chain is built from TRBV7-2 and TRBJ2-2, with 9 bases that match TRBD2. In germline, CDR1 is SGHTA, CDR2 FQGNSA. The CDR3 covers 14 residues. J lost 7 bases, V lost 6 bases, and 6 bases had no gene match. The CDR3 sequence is CASRPRGGGGELFF. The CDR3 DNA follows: TGTGCCAGCAGACCGCGGGGGGGCGGCGGGGAGCTGTTTTTT.